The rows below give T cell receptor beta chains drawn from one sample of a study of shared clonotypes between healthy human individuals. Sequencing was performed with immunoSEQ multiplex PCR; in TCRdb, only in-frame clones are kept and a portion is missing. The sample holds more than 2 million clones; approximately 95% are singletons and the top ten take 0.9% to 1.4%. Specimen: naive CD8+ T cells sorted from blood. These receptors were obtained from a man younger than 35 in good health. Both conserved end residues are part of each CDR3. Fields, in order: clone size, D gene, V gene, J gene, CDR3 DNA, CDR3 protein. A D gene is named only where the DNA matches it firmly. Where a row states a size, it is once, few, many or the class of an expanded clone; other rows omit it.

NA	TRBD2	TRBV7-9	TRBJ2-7	TGTGCCAGCAGCCCCCTTCTAGCGGGAGAGAGGAACGAGCAGTACTTC	CASSPLLAGERNEQYF
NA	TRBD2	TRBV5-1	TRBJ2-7	TGCGCCAGCAGCTTGAAGGGGCCGCTAGCGGGGCCCTACGAGCAGTACTTC	CASSLKGPLAGPYEQYF
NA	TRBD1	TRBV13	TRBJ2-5	TGTGCCAGCTTCAGACAGGGGCGGCAAGAGACCCAGTACTTC	CASFRQGRQETQYF
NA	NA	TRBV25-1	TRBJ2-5	TGTGCCAGCAGTGAAATTTTGGGAGCAGAGACCCAGTACTTC	CASSEILGAETQYF
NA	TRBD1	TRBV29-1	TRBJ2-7	TGCAGCGTCACGGGACAGGCCTTCTACGAGCAGTACTTC	CSVTGQAFYEQYF
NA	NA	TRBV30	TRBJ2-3	TGTGCCTGGAGTGTACTCCCCGGGGGCCTAACAGATACGCAGTATTTT	CAWSVLPGGLTDTQYF
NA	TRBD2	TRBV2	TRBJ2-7	TGTGCCAGCAGTGCAGCGGGAGGCTTCCCCTACGAGCAGTACTTC	CASSAAGGFPYEQYF
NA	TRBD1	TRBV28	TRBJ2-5	TGTGCCAGCGCGTGGGGACAGGGGTTCGAAGAGACCCAGTACTTC	CASAWGQGFEETQYF
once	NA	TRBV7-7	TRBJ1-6	TGTGCTAGCAGCTTCGGTTCCGGCTCACCCCTCCACTTT	CASSFGSGSPLHF
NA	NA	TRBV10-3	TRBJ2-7	TGTGCCACCTGCCATGGGGTATCGGACGAGCAGTACTTC	CATCHGVSDEQYF
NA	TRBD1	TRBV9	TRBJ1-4	TGTGCCAGCAGCGTAGAGCCAGGGGGCGGTGAACTGTTTTTT	CASSVEPGGGELFF
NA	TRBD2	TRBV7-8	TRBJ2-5	TGTGCCAGCAGCTACGACACCGGGGGGGAGACCCAGTACTTC	CASSYDTGGETQYF
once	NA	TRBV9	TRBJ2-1	TGTGCCAGCAGCGTAGGTGGGTTAGATGAGCAGTTCTTC	CASSVGGLDEQFF
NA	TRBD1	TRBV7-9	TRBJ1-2	TGTGCCAGCAGTTCCGCCCCGGGACAGGGGTATTATGGCTACACCTTC	CASSSAPGQGYYGYTF
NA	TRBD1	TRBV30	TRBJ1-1	TGTGCCTGGAGTGTAAAGGGGGCTAAGGCTGAAGCTTTCTTT	CAWSVKGAKAEAFF
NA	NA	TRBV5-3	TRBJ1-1	TGTGCCAGAAGCACCCTACAGGGTCCCTGTGAAGCTTTCTTT	CARSTLQGPCEAFF
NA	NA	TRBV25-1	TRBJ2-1	TGTGCCAGCAGTGAATTGGGTCAGGGTAAGGGGGATGAGCAGTTCTTC	CASSELGQGKGDEQFF
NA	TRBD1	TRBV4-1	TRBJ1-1	TGCGCCAGCAGCCACCTCATACCGGGACAGCTGAACACTGAAGCTTTCTTT	CASSHLIPGQLNTEAFF
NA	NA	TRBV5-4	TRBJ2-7	TGTGCCAGCAGCTTGGAGGCAGGGTCATACGAGCAGTACTTC	CASSLEAGSYEQYF
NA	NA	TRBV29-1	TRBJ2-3	TGCAGCGTCGTCTCCGGGACTCCGAAAGGATTTAGCACAGATACGCAGTATTTT	CSVVSGTPKGFSTDTQYF
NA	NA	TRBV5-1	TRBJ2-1	TGCGCCAGCAGCTTGGAATATGCCGATGAGCAGTTCTTC	CASSLEYADEQFF
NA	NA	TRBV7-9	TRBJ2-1	TGTGCCAGCAGTCCCCCCGGGGGAACCAGTTACAATGAGCAGTTCTTC	CASSPPGGTSYNEQFF
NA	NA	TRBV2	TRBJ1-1	TGTGCCAGCAGTGATTGGGCAGCTTCCCTGAACACTGAAGCTTTCTTT	CASSDWAASLNTEAFF
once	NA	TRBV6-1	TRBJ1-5	TGTGCCAGCAGTGAATGGGTAGGGGACCTCGTCTCTATATTTGGCAATCAGCCCCAGCATTTT	CASSEWVGDLVSIFGNQPQHF
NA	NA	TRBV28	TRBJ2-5	TGTGCCAGCAGTCGGCTAGGGTTGGGAGAGACCCAGTACTTC	CASSRLGLGETQYF
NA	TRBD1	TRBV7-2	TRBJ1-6	TGTGCCAGCAGCCTACGACAGGGTACCTCACCCCTCCACTTT	CASSLRQGTSPLHF
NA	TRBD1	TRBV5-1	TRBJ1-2	TGCGCCAGCAGCACGGGACAGGCGGGCTACACCTTC	CASSTGQAGYTF
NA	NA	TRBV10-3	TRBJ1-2	TGTGCCATCAGCGCTTCGACAGACTACTATGGCTACACCTTC	CAISASTDYYGYTF
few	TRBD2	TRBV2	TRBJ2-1	TGTGCCAGCAGTGGGACTAGCGGGAGGCAAAACAATGAGCAGTTCTTC	CASSGTSGRQNNEQFF
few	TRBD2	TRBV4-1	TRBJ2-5	TGCGCCAGCAGCCAAGGCAGTGGAGGGACTAGCGGACAAGAGACCCAGTACTTC	CASSQGSGGTSGQETQYF
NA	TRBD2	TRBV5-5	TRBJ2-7	TGTGCCAGCAGCCCTAGCGGGAATTACTACGAGCAGTACTTC	CASSPSGNYYEQYF
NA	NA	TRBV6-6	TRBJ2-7	TGTGCCAGCAGTTACTCGGGGGAGGACTACGAGCAGTACTTC	CASSYSGEDYEQYF
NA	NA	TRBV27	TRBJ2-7	TGTGCCAGCAGTTCCCTTTACGGGGGAGTTTACGAGCAGTACTTC	CASSSLYGGVYEQYF
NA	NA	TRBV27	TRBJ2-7	TGTGCCAGCAGCTACGACAGCTACGAGCAGTACTTC	CASSYDSYEQYF
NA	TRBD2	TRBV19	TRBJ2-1	TGTGCCAGTAGTATAGCTAGCGGGTACAATGAGCAGTTCTTC	CASSIASGYNEQFF
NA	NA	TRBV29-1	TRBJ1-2	TGCAGCGTTGAAGATAGTAGGGGACGTGGCTACACCTTC	CSVEDSRGRGYTF
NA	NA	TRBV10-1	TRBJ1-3	TGCGCCAGCAGTCCCCGTCAGGGCTGGAGTGGAAACACCATATATTTT	CASSPRQGWSGNTIYF
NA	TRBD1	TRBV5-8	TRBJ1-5	TGTGCCAGCAGCCCAGACAGGGCCTCTGGTAGCAATCAGCCCCAGCATTTT	CASSPDRASGSNQPQHF
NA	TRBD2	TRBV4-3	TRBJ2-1	TGCGCCAGCAGCCAAGGGGCTAGCGGGATAAATGAGCAGTTCTTC	CASSQGASGINEQFF
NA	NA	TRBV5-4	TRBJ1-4	TGTGCCAGCAGCCCTGGGGGGGAGTCTAATGAAAAACTGTTTTTT	CASSPGGESNEKLFF
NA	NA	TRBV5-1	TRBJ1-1	TGCGCCAGCAGCTTCTCAGGGACTGAAGCTTTCTTT	CASSFSGTEAFF
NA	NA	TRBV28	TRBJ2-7	TGTGCCAGCAGCCCCTATACGGGTTTTTCGTACTTC	CASSPYTGFSYF
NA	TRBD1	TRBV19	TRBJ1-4	TGTGCCAGTAGTATATCGGAACCGGGACAGATTAATGAAAAACTGTTTTTT	CASSISEPGQINEKLFF
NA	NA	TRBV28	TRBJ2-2	TGTGCCAGCAGTTCCCGGGACTTTAACCCCCTCACCGGGGAGCTGTTTTTT	CASSSRDFNPLTGELFF
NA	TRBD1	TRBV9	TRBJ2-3	TGTGCCAGCAGCCCTAAGACAGGGGGCAGGATGGAAGATACGCAGTATTTT	CASSPKTGGRMEDTQYF
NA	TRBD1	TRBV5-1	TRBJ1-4	TGCGCCAGCAGCTTGGCCGGGACAGGGCTTAATGAAAAACTGTTTTTT	CASSLAGTGLNEKLFF
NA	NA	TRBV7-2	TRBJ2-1	TGTGCCAGCACCCCCTGGCGCGGGCGGTCCTACAATGAGCAGTTCTTC	CASTPWRGRSYNEQFF